A single sample is the source of the 20 T cell receptor beta chains below, sequenced in a study of blood T cell repertoires in COVID-19 (TCRdb year 2020). Libraries were constructed by the immunoSEQ multiplex PCR assay. Drawn from immuneACCESS, this table holds only the in-frame rearrangements with V and J called that TCRdb kept. Clones are partly lost; checked studies trace under half to an unresolved V gene and leave the rest unexplained. This sample is represented by around 250,000 clones; roughly 85% of them were singletons. Together, the top ten hold 5% to 6.5% of the sample. Input material: peripheral blood. Receptors were obtained from a man aged 50 to 59 with active or convalescent COVID-19.

The J gene is TRBJ2-1, the V gene TRBV30, with D possibly being TRBD1 (5 bases). Per germline, CDR1 GTSNPN and CDR2 SVGIG (reference sequence). V lost 0 bases, J lost 5 bases, and 8 bases lay in between. CDR3 length: 13 amino acids. The CDR3 DNA follows: TGTGCCTGGAGTGTGGGGCCGGACAATGAGCAGTTCTTC. Protein sequence: CAWSVGPDNEQFF.

The chain links TRBV7-9 to TRBJ2-7; the match to TRBD2 covers 8 bases. V gave up 1 base and J gave up 0 bases; unmatched junction bases: 2. The CDR3 totals 15 residues. Germline CDR1 is SEHNR and CDR2 is FQNEAQ (reference sequence). The CDR3 sequence: CASSLELAASYEQYF. CDR3 nucleotides: TGTGCCAGCAGCTTAGAACTAGCGGCCTCCTACGAGCAGTACTTC.

The chain carries TRBV5-5 and TRBJ2-2; D is ambiguous. The germline gives CDR1 SGHKS, CDR2 YYEKEE (reference sequence). This CDR3 is 15 amino acids long. The V end lost 10 bases, the J end lost 0 bases, and 16 bases lay between the germline ends. CDR3 DNA: TGTGCCTCCCAGGAAGCCCGAACGAACACCGGGGAGCTGTTTTTT. Amino acids: CASQEARTNTGELFF.

The rearrangement links TRBV5-6 to TRBJ2-3, with TRBD2 matching 13 bases. CDR3 size: 17 residues. The germline gives CDR1 SGHDT, CDR2 YYEEEE. The J segment lost 6 bases and the V segment lost 2 bases, leaving 9 bases of the junction unmatched. Written as DNA, the CDR3 is TGTGCCAGCAGCTTAGCCTGGACTAGCGGGAGATCGGATACGCAGTATTTT. Encoded protein: CASSLAWTSGRSDTQYF. Based on the CDR3 plus reference TRBV5-6 and TRBJ2-3, the full variable domain is DAGVTQSPTHLIKTRGQQVTLRCSPKSGHDTVSWYQQALGQGPQFIFQYYEEEERQRGNFPDRFSGHQFPNYSSELNVNALLLGDSALYLCASSLAWTSGRSDTQYFGPGTRLTVL.

The chain links TRBV30 to TRBJ1-6; no firm D call. This CDR3 is 13 amino acids long. V lost 2 bases and J lost 7, with 9 bases in between. Per the germline V gene, CDR1 is GTSNPN and CDR2 is SVGIG (reference sequence). This CDR3 reads CAWSSRGNSPLHF. In DNA form, the CDR3 reads TGTGCCTGGAGTTCCAGAGGAAATTCACCCCTCCACTTT.

This clone turned up a few times. J is TRBJ1-5 and V is TRBV7-2; no clear D. The CDR3 covers 13 residues. Germline CDR1 SGHTA, CDR2 FQGNSA. V shed 2 bases and J shed 4 bases, with 6 bases lying between them. This CDR3 is CASSLIYNQPQHF. CDR3 bases: TGTGCCAGCAGCTTAATCTATAATCAGCCCCAGCATTTT.

The rearrangement uses TRBV25-1 and TRBJ1-4, with D possibly matching TRBD1 (5 bases). The germline CDR1 and CDR2 sequences are MGHDK and SYGVNS. V was shortened by 4 bases and J by 5 bases, with 17 bases between the two germline ends. CDR3 length equals 16 residues. CDR3 in DNA: TGTGCCAGCAGTGGACGCCAGTGGACACAGAATGAAAAACTGTTTTTT. Residues: CASSGRQWTQNEKLFF.

The gene calls are TRBV3-1 (or the pseudogene TRBV3-2) and TRBJ1-1, with TRBD1 identical over 7 bases. After removal of 4 bases from V and 2 bases from J, the junction contained 4 bases not matched to a gene. The CDR3 is 14 residues long. Germline-derived CDR1 and CDR2 are LGHDT and YNNKEL (reference sequence). CDR3 sequence: CASSRGQINTEAFF. The CDR3 DNA is TGTGCCAGCAGCCGGGGACAGATTAACACTGAAGCTTTCTTT.

This rearrangement joins TRBV19 to TRBJ2-7; 8 bases align to TRBD2. The CDR3 has 13 residues. With V trimmed by 2 bases and J by 6 bases, 3 bases remained unmatched. Germline V lookup: CDR1 LNHDA, CDR2 SQIVND (reference sequence). The CDR3 spells CASSISLAGEQYF. In DNA form, the CDR3 reads TGTGCCAGTAGTATAAGTCTAGCGGGCGAGCAGTACTTC.

The chain couples TRBV5-1 to TRBJ2-1, with 7 nucleotides matching TRBD1. Trimming at V came to 4 bases and at J to 0 bases, leaving 10 bases not matched to a gene. The CDR3 runs to 17 residues. Germline V gives CDR1 SGHRS, CDR2 YFSETQ. This CDR3 is CASSVGGPRGSYNEQFF. As DNA, the CDR3 is TGCGCCAGCAGCGTAGGGGGCCCTAGGGGCTCCTACAATGAGCAGTTCTTC.

The chain recombines TRBV19 with TRBJ2-1, with 8 bases matching TRBD2. Germline CDR1 is LNHDA and CDR2 is SQIVND (reference sequence). Trimming at V came to 3 bases and at J to 2 bases, leaving 3 bases not matched to a gene. The CDR3 spans 15 residues. The CDR3, as DNA: TGTGCCAGTAGTATTAGCGGGAACCCCTACAATGAGCAGTTCTTC. It is translated as CASSISGNPYNEQFF.

The chain recombines TRBV5-6 with TRBJ1-2; 9 bases match TRBD1. CDR3 size: 14 residues. Germline CDR1 SGHDT, CDR2 YYEEEE. V was clipped by 2 bases and J by 8 bases; unmatched bases: 7. CDR3 loop: CASSFSQGARGYTF. CDR3 nucleotide sequence: TGTGCCAGCAGCTTTTCACAGGGGGCGAGGGGCTACACCTTC.

The chain links TRBV28 to TRBJ1-5; no clear D. This CDR3 is 16 amino acids long. Between the trimmed V and J ends, which lost 5 bases and 7 bases, there was a span of 21 bases. Germline V gene data show CDR1 as MDHEN and CDR2 as SYDVKM. CDR3 region: CASSPLSTHRGQPQHF. The CDR3 nucleotides read TGTGCCAGCAGTCCCCTCTCGACCCATCGGGGACAGCCCCAGCATTTT. The whole variable domain, remainder taken from reference TRBV28 and TRBJ1-5, is DVKVTQSSRYLVKRTGEKVFLECVQDMDHENMFWYRQDPGLGLRLIYFSYDVKMKEKGDIPEGYSVSREKKERFSLILESASTNQTSMYLCASSPLSTHRGQPQHFGDGTRLSIL.

The V and J genes are TRBV5-1 and TRBJ1-3, with 7 bases that match TRBD1. V trimming: 4 bases; J trimming: 1 base; junction bases outside the gene matches: 8. CDR1 and CDR2 from the germline V gene are SGHRS and YFSETQ. The CDR3 consists of 16 residues. Here the CDR3 reads CASSQGTAGSGNTIYF. DNA of the CDR3: TGCGCCAGCAGCCAAGGGACAGCAGGATCTGGAAACACCATATATTTT. The full variable domain, completed using reference TRBV5-1 and TRBJ1-3, is KAGVTQTPRYLIKTRGQQVTLSCSPISGHRSVSWYQQTPGQGLQFLFEYFSETQRNKGNFPGRFSGRQFSNSRSEMNVSTLELGDSALYLCASSQGTAGSGNTIYFGEGSWLTVV.

This chain connects TRBV5-1 to TRBJ2-2, with D possibly being TRBD2 (5 bases). CDR1 and CDR2 from the germline V gene are SGHRS and YFSETQ. V shed 0 bases and J shed 10 bases, with 13 bases lying between them. The CDR3 has 14 residues. The CDR3: CASSLGGVSLELFF. The DNA of the CDR3 is TGCGCCAGCAGCTTGGGGGGAGTGTCTTTGGAGCTGTTTTTT.

The V gene is TRBV10-3, the J gene TRBJ2-2, with 9 nucleotides matching TRBD2. The CDR3 is made up of 17 amino acids. V lost 11 bases and J lost 2; bases outside the gene matches: 15. Germline V gives CDR1 ENHRY, CDR2 SYGVKD. The CDR3 here is CACLGTAGGRNTGELFF. DNA for the CDR3: TGTGCCTGCCTCGGGACAGCGGGAGGAAGAAACACCGGGGAGCTGTTTTTT.

The chain is built from TRBV11-2 and TRBJ2-1, with TRBD2 matching over 14 bases. Germline assignment: CDR1 SGHAT and CDR2 FQNNGV. Unmatched junction bases numbered 3, after V lost 2 bases and J lost 0 bases. The CDR3 runs to 18 residues. The CDR3 here is CASSLWTSGRSSYNEQFF. The CDR3 bases are TGTGCCAGCAGCTTATGGACTAGCGGGAGGAGCTCCTACAATGAGCAGTTCTTC.

The chain employs TRBV7-9 and TRBJ2-5, with D possibly TRBD1 on 6 matching bases. CDR1 and CDR2 from the germline V gene are SEHNR and FQNEAQ (reference sequence). This CDR3 has 16 residues. V was pared by 1 base and J by 4 bases, with 16 bases between. CDR3 nucleotide sequence: TGTGCCAGCAGCTTAGGACAGGACTTTCGTTTAGAGACCCAGTACTTC. The encoded protein is CASSLGQDFRLETQYF.

The chain combines TRBV6-5 with TRBJ1-2; tentative D call: TRBD1 (5 bases). Germline V CDR1 and CDR2: MNHEY, SVGAGI. The CDR3 consists of 14 residues. V lost 4 bases and J 6 bases, leaving 15 bases between the germline ends. CDR3 protein: CASSFTLGGNGYTF. CDR3 coding DNA: TGTGCCAGCAGTTTTACCTTGGGGGGGAATGGCTACACCTTC.

The rearrangement uses TRBV2 and TRBJ2-1; 10 bases line up with TRBD2. Trimming removed 5 bases from V and 16 bases from J; junction bases left unmatched: 5. This CDR3 is 11 amino acids long. Germline V lookup: CDR1 SNHLY, CDR2 FYNNEI. CDR3 protein: CASSSGTSAFF. The CDR3 nucleotides are TGTGCCAGCAGTTCCGGGACTAGCGCCTTCTTC.